This passage covers 31 T cell receptor beta chains from one sample sequenced in a study of cytomegalovirus exposure and HLA in healthy donors (dated by TCRdb to 2016 to 2017). Receptors were amplified or captured by the immunoSEQ multiplex PCR assay. The multiplex PCR relied on a mix of 60 forward primers for TCR Vbeta segments and 13 reverse primers for TCR Jbeta segments. The immuneACCESS repertoire file appears here via TCRdb, limited to in-frame rearrangements. These files lack a portion of the clones; in checked studies, under half of the deficit traces to unresolved V genes, and the cause of the others is not known. The sample table on file contains under 150,000 clones. The top ten clonotypes cover about 2.1% of the sample. Material: PBMCs. These receptors originate from a woman aged 55-70 years in good health and CMV-seronegative.

The chain recombines TRBV7-2 with TRBJ2-5; 14 bases align to TRBD2. The junction had 4 bases not matched to a gene; V was cut back by 3 bases and J by 4 bases. The CDR3 sequence is 16 residues long. Germline assignment: CDR1 SGHTA and CDR2 FQGNSA. CDR3 in amino acids: CASSLRLAGGIETQYF. The CDR3 DNA reads TGTGCCAGCAGCTTGAGACTAGCGGGGGGGATAGAGACCCAGTACTTC.

This chain connects TRBV19 to TRBJ2-6; D gene ambiguous. V was pared by 6 bases and J by 0 bases, with 9 bases between. This CDR3 has 15 residues. The V gene's germline CDR1 is LNHDA and CDR2 SQIVND (reference sequence). Written as DNA, the CDR3 is TGTGCCAGTAGCCTCGTGAGCTCTGGGGCCAACGTCCTGACTTTC. Amino acids: CASSLVSSGANVLTF.

This chain uses TRBV11-3 with TRBJ1-2; weak D call: TRBD1 (6 bases). The CDR3 has 16 residues. V lost 2 bases and J 4 bases, leaving 17 bases between the germline ends. Germline CDR1 reads SGHNT; CDR2 reads YENEEA. The CDR3 region is CASSLTPQGQLYGYTF. CDR3 DNA: TGTGCCAGCAGCTTAACCCCACAGGGACAACTCTATGGCTACACCTTC. The full variable domain, its missing parts supplied by reference TRBV11-3 and TRBJ1-2, is EAGVVQSPRYKIIEKKQPVAFWCNPISGHNTLYWYLQNLGQGPELLIRYENEEAVDDSQLPKDRFSAERLKGVDSTLKIQPAELGDSAVYLCASSLTPQGQLYGYTFGSGTRLTVV.

The chain couples TRBV6-5 to TRBJ1-1; D is possibly TRBD1 (6 bases). Germline loops: CDR1 MNHEY, CDR2 SVGAGI. This CDR3 region has 11 residues. V was shortened by 5 bases and J by 11 bases, with 12 bases between the two germline ends. The DNA for the CDR3 is TGTGCCAGCAGTCTACAGGGTTTGGCTTTCTTT. Residues: CASSLQGLAFF.

The V and J genes are TRBV7-9 and TRBJ1-6, with D hard to call. Trimming took off 1 base at V and 4 bases at J, with 11 bases between the two ends. Germline CDR1 and CDR2: SEHNR and FQNEAQ (reference sequence). The CDR3 spans 16 residues. CDR3 protein: CASSLGPGRYNSPLHF. The CDR3 DNA is TGTGCCAGCAGCTTAGGACCGGGGAGATATAATTCACCCCTCCACTTT.

V and J are TRBV4-2 and TRBJ2-3; TRBD1 might be the D (5 bases). This CDR3 contains 15 residues. V shed 1 base and J shed 2 bases, with 10 bases lying between them. Germline CDR1 is LGHNA and CDR2 is YNFKEQ. For the CDR3, the DNA is TGTGCCAGCAGCCAAGTGCCAGGGCTCACAGATACGCAGTATTTT. Encoded protein: CASSQVPGLTDTQYF.

The chain uses TRBV7-2 and TRBJ1-1; possibly TRBD1 for D (5 bases). The germline gives CDR1 SGHTA, CDR2 FQGNSA. V was clipped by 4 bases and J by 4 bases, with 13 bases between them. CDR3 length: 14 amino acids. The CDR3 region is CASSSTGGSTEAFF. DNA of the CDR3: TGTGCCAGCAGCTCGACCGGGGGAAGCACTGAAGCTTTCTTT.

V gene TRBV4-1 combines with J gene TRBJ2-7; 9 bases map to TRBD2. This CDR3 comprises 16 residues. Germline loops: CDR1 MGHRA, CDR2 YSYEKL. V lost 2 bases, J lost 4 bases, and 9 bases stayed unmatched. The CDR3 is CASSQTGLARLYEQYF. The CDR3 nucleotides read TGCGCCAGCAGCCAAACCGGACTAGCGAGATTATACGAGCAGTACTTC.

CDR3 nucleotides: TGTGCCAGCAAGGGCGTCGGACAAGGGGACGAGCAGTACTTC. Translating it yields CASKGVGQGDEQYF. V and J are TRBV28 and TRBJ2-7, with TRBD1 as a possible D gene (5 bases). Germline V gives CDR1 MDHEN, CDR2 SYDVKM. V gave up 7 bases and J gave up 5 bases, with 18 bases separating them. This CDR3 is 14 amino acids long.

This chain connects TRBV11-2 to TRBJ1-2; 7 bases map to TRBD1. Germline loops: CDR1 SGHAT, CDR2 FQNNGV. This CDR3 spans 17 amino acids. Trimming took 0 bases from V and 7 from J; bases not matched to a gene: 14. CDR3 amino acids: CASSLEAVGGGAGGYTF. DNA of the CDR3: TGTGCCAGCAGCTTAGAGGCCGTAGGAGGGGGCGCCGGTGGCTACACCTTC.

This sequence joins TRBV11-2 and TRBJ1-5; a possible D gene is TRBD1 (5 bases). V lost 5 bases, J lost 1 base, and 9 bases lay in between. Germline V gives CDR1 SGHAT, CDR2 FQNNGV. This CDR3 has 14 amino acids. The CDR3 DNA is TGTGCCAGCAGCCCTCAGGGAAGCAATCAGCCCCAGCATTTT. Translation gives CASSPQGSNQPQHF.

The chain carries TRBV9 and TRBJ1-3; D call uncertain. The CDR3 covers 16 residues. The V end was cut by 0 bases, the J end by 0 bases, with 10 bases between. Germline V gene lookup returns CDR1 SGDLS and CDR2 YYNGEE. The CDR3 DNA is TGTGCCAGCAGCGTAGACCCGGGGAACTCTGGAAACACCATATATTTT. Its protein product is CASSVDPGNSGNTIYF.

V and J are TRBV10-2 and TRBJ2-2; possible D gene TRBD2, 5 bases. Germline CDR1 WSHSY, CDR2 SAAADI. The V end was cut by 2 bases, the J end by 3 bases, with 10 bases between. The CDR3 spans 15 residues. CDR3 nucleotide sequence: TGCGCCAGCAGTGAGGAGCTAGCCGACACCGGGGAGCTGTTTTTT. Encoded protein: CASSEELADTGELFF.

This chain uses TRBV10-3 with TRBJ2-3, with D possibly matching TRBD1 (6 bases). Trimming pared 2 bases from V and 4 bases from J, leaving 10 bases between. The germline CDR1 and CDR2 sequences are ENHRY and SYGVKD. This CDR3 has 14 residues. Written as DNA, the CDR3 is TGTGCCATCAGTGAGGTTACAGGGTCAGATACGCAGTATTTT. Translation gives CAISEVTGSDTQYF.

The V call is TRBV6-5, the J call TRBJ2-3; 7 positions match TRBD2. CDR1 and CDR2 from the germline V gene are MNHEY and SVGAGI. V shed 0 bases and J 6 bases; nucleotides not matched to a gene: 9. The CDR3 contains 16 residues. CDR3 in amino acids: CASSYSLSGARDTQYF. CDR3 nucleotide sequence: TGTGCCAGCAGTTACTCGTTGAGCGGGGCCCGGGATACGCAGTATTTT.

The chain carries TRBV4-1 and TRBJ1-5; TRBD1 matches 7 bases. Germline-derived CDR1 and CDR2 are MGHRA and YSYEKL. This CDR3 has 16 amino acids. The V segment lost 6 bases and the J segment 7 bases; nucleotides outside the gene matches: 15. CDR3 sequence reads: CASRDPKAGGHQPQHF. The DNA of the CDR3 is TGCGCCAGCAGAGACCCCAAGGCAGGGGGTCACCAGCCCCAGCATTTT.

This chain connects TRBV28 to TRBJ2-7; 10 bases align to TRBD1. The CDR3 totals 15 residues. Per the germline V gene, CDR1 is MDHEN and CDR2 is SYDVKM. With 5 bases clipped from V and 4 bases from J, the junction kept 8 bases outside the gene matches. CDR3 in DNA: TGTGCCAGCAGTCACACCCGGGACAGGGGTTACGAGCAGTACTTC. Translating gives CASSHTRDRGYEQYF.

The rearrangement links TRBV6-5 to TRBJ2-7; D is unresolved. Germline V gene data show CDR1 as MNHEY and CDR2 as SVGAGI. Trimming took off 6 bases at V and 7 bases at J, with 13 bases between the two ends. This CDR3 region has 12 residues. The CDR3 spells CASRPASMEQYF. CDR3 bases: TGTGCCAGCAGACCTGCTAGTATGGAGCAGTACTTC.

The chain recombines TRBV1 with TRBJ2-7; the D segment call TRBD1 is taken from the table without a DNA check. TRBV1 is an annotated pseudogene. The CDR3 length is 16 residues. CDR3 sequence reads: CTSSQKSGTGSYEQYF. The CDR3 DNA reads as TGCACCAGCAGCCAAAAAAGCGGGACAGGCTCCTACGAGCAGTACTTC.

CDR3 DNA sequence: TGTGCCAGCAGCTTGGGACAGAAGAACACTGAAGCTTTCTTT. It encodes CASSLGQKNTEAFF. V is TRBV5-6 and J is TRBJ1-1, with D perhaps TRBD1 (5 bases). The ends were cut back, 0 bases at V and 1 base at J, with 7 bases in the middle. Germline assignment: CDR1 SGHDT and CDR2 YYEEEE. CDR3 length: 14 residues.

The rearrangement links TRBV5-4 to TRBJ1-1; D ambiguous. CDR1 and CDR2 from the germline V gene are SGHNT and YYREEE (reference sequence). V was trimmed by 3 bases and J by 6 bases, leaving 9 bases between them. The CDR3 loop spans 12 amino acids. CDR3 protein: CASSSSGAEAFF. Here the CDR3 DNA reads TGTGCCAGCAGCTCGTCCGGGGCTGAAGCTTTCTTT. The full variable domain, in which reference TRBV5-4 and TRBJ1-1 provide the parts outside the CDR3, is ETGVTQSPTHLIKTRGQQVTLRCSSQSGHNTVSWYQQALGQGPQFIFQYYREEENGRGNFPPRFSGLQFPNYSSELNVNALELDDSALYLCASSSSGAEAFFGQGTRLTVV.

The genes are TRBV6-5 and TRBJ2-2, with a tentative D call TRBD1 (5 bases). V lost 2 bases, J lost 4 bases, and 14 bases lay in between. Germline V gives CDR1 MNHEY, CDR2 SVGAGI. The CDR3 consists of 16 residues. Written as DNA, the CDR3 is TGTGCCAGCAGTTACGGGTTTTTCCAGGGCACCGGGGAGCTGTTTTTT. Its translation is CASSYGFFQGTGELFF.

V gene TRBV2 combines with J gene TRBJ1-5, with TRBD1 identical over 12 bases. The CDR3 contains 18 residues. Trimming took 6 bases from V and 2 from J; bases not matched to a gene: 11. Germline loops: CDR1 SNHLY, CDR2 FYNNEI. CDR3 nucleotide sequence: TGTGCCAGCAGCGCCGGGACAGGGGGCCATTATGGCAATCAGCCCCAGCATTTT. It codes for CASSAGTGGHYGNQPQHF.

The chain combines TRBV18 with TRBJ1-1; 11 bases are a match to TRBD1. The junction had 2 bases not matched to a gene; V was cut back by 2 bases and J by 0 bases. The germline V gene encodes CDR1 KGHSH and CDR2 LQKENI. The CDR3 contains 16 residues. CDR3 amino acids: CASSPGTGGVNTEAFF. DNA of the CDR3: TGTGCCAGCTCACCAGGGACAGGGGGTGTGAACACTGAAGCTTTCTTT.

The DNA of the CDR3 is TGTGCCAGCAGCTTATCTGGACAGATCATGAACACTGAAGCTTTCTTT. Amino acids: CASSLSGQIMNTEAFF. This chain uses TRBV7-3 with TRBJ1-1, with D possibly being TRBD1 (6 bases). CDR3 size: 16 residues. CDR1 SGHTA and CDR2 FQGTGA come from the germline V gene. The ends were cut back, 2 bases at V and 0 bases at J, with 13 bases in the middle.

The chain recombines TRBV10-3 with TRBJ2-5; D is unclear. Trimming stripped 2 bases from V and 1 base from J, with 17 bases between. This CDR3 has 17 residues. Germline V lookup: CDR1 ENHRY, CDR2 SYGVKD. CDR3 region: CAISETEGRWSQETQYF. The CDR3 coding sequence is TGTGCCATCAGTGAGACGGAAGGCAGGTGGTCCCAAGAGACCCAGTACTTC.

This chain links TRBV28 with TRBJ1-4; TRBD1 aligns across 9 bases. The V gene end was trimmed by 1 base and the J gene end by 3 bases; junction bases not matched to a gene: 6. Germline CDR1 and CDR2: MDHEN and SYDVKM. The length of the CDR3 is 17 residues. In DNA, the CDR3 is TGTGCCAGCAGTTTATTGGGACAGGGAGCCCCTAATGAAAAACTGTTTTTT. Translated, it gives CASSLLGQGAPNEKLFF.

V and J are TRBV7-9 and TRBJ1-5; D call uncertain. Germline V CDR1 and CDR2: SEHNR, FQNEAQ (reference sequence). V gave up 1 base and J gave up 7 bases, with 8 bases separating them. The CDR3 sequence is 13 residues long. This chain's CDR3 is CASSLDSLQPQHF. CDR3 bases: TGTGCCAGCAGCTTAGATTCGTTGCAGCCCCAGCATTTT.

The V call is TRBV5-6, the J call TRBJ2-3; 7 bases line up with TRBD1. This CDR3 comprises 13 residues. Germline-derived CDR1 and CDR2 are SGHDT and YYEEEE. The trim removed 3 bases at V and 7 bases at J, leaving 5 bases unmatched. CDR3 bases: TGTGCCAGCAGCTCGACGACAGGGTATACGCAGTATTTT. It translates to CASSSTTGYTQYF.

This chain uses TRBV28 with TRBJ2-1; 8 bases map to TRBD2. V dropped 6 bases and J dropped 7; count of bases not matched to a gene: 5. This CDR3 has 13 residues. Germline V CDR1 and CDR2: MDHEN, SYDVKM. The DNA for the CDR3 is TGTGCCAGCAGGTCCGGGGGGGAGAATGAGCAGTTCTTC. It specifies CASRSGGENEQFF.

J is TRBJ2-7 and V is TRBV27; 7 nucleotides line up with TRBD2. The junction had 10 bases not matched to a gene; V was cut back by 6 bases and J by 5 bases. CDR1 is MNHEY, CDR2 SMNVEV, per germline (reference sequence). The CDR3 runs 14 residues. The chain's CDR3 is CASRKTGGRNEQYF. In DNA form, the CDR3 reads TGTGCCAGCAGAAAAACGGGGGGTAGGAACGAGCAGTACTTC.